This T cell receptor (beta chain) was retrieved from a study of blood T cell repertoires in COVID-19. Per the germline V gene, CDR1 is KGHDR and CDR2 is SFDVKD. With V trimmed by 1 base and J by 4 bases, 8 bases remained unmatched. The CDR3 is 17 amino acids. Assay: immunoSEQ multiplex PCR; the TCRdb copy retains only in-frame clones and omits some. The repertoire includes about 270,000 clones, under 90% of them detected once, and less than 20% sits in the top ten. This TCR was sampled from a man between 18 and 29 years old who had recovered from COVID-19. J is TRBJ2-2 and V is TRBV24-1; 7 nucleotides align to TRBD2. The sequencing input was PBMCs or T cells enriched from blood (not recorded which). The CDR3 loop is CATSDFGGTTFTGELFF. CDR3 sequence (DNA): TGTGCCACCAGTGATTTCGGGGGGACTACCTTCACCGGGGAGCTGTTTTTT.